Sequencing of this TCR beta chain was carried out in a study of graft-versus-host responses after intestinal transplantation. About the study: Recipients received multivisceral, liver-intestinal, or isolated intestinal transplants. Every recipient had anti-thymocyte globulin induction and around 3 years of tacrolimus plus steroids. Study findings and constraints: Detected in recipient marrow were GvH clones, some of which were first observed in ileum or blood. Subjects displaying graft-donor T cell macrochimerism possessed elevated graft-versus-host to host-versus-graft clonal ratios inside allografts.

The CDR3 is made up of 17 amino acids. CDR1 is SGHNT, CDR2 YENEEA, per germline. V was clipped by 0 bases and J by 0 bases; unmatched bases: 5. As to this clone: The antigen remains undetermined.

Method: immunoSEQ multiplex PCR; TCRdb's copy keeps in-frame clones and lacks some. The table lists about 130,000 clones, over 90% of them singletons. The gene calls are TRBV11-3 and TRBJ2-1, with 7 bases that match TRBD2. This receptor was identified in a human donor who received an intestinal transplant. This specimen consisted of unstimulated CD4+ T cells sorted from spleen or lymph node cells, obtained before intestinal transplant. The CDR3 nucleotides are TGTGCCAGCAGCTTAGATGGAGCGGGGAGCTCCTACAATGAGCAGTTCTTC. This codes for CASSLDGAGSSYNEQFF.